This T cell receptor beta chain was sequenced during a study of blood T cell repertoires in COVID-19. In the study overall: Acute-phase and convalescent COVID-19 samples originated in the United States, Italy and Spain. T cells, B-cell-depleted T cells, or PBMCs supplied cDNA or gDNA.

The CDR3 runs 14 residues. V lost 6 bases and J lost 5; bases outside the gene matches: 10. The germline V gene encodes CDR1 MGHDK and CDR2 SYGVNS. Original handling: Nucleated cell counts were estimated from reference gene primer amplification. Libraries were prepared by immunoSEQ multiplex PCR; TCRdb keeps only in-frame clonotypes and omits some of them. V, J and clone size reflect that table, while D and trimming were determined from the DNA. The table shows approximately 100,000 clones, with 85% occurring only once. This chain uses TRBV25-1 with TRBJ2-7, with 7 bases aligning to TRBD1. Sequencing was done on a sample of peripheral blood. This sequence originates from a human donor in a cohort sampled during active COVID-19. The DNA for the CDR3 is TGTGCCAGCAGCGTAAGATTCGACAGGGACGAGCAGTACTTC. This gives the protein CASSVRFDRDEQYF.